The next 3 T cell receptor beta chains were all read from a single sample in a study of cytomegalovirus exposure and HLA in healthy donors. The PCR used 60 Vbeta and 13 Jbeta primers. TCRdb's table, derived via immunoSEQ multiplex PCR, lists solely in-frame clones and lacks some. This table holds 90,000 to 100,000 clones, approximately 80% found once. The sequencing sample was made of PBMCs. Source of these receptors: a woman aged 55 to 70 in good health and CMV-seronegative.

CDR3 sequence (DNA): TGCAGCGTTGTGAGGTCCGGGGAGCTGTTTTTT. Protein: CSVVRSGELFF. The chain has TRBV29-1 and TRBJ2-2, with D uncertain. Between the trimmed V and J ends, which lost 4 bases and 6 bases, there was a span of 6 bases. CDR1 and CDR2 (germline): SQVTM, ANQGSEA. The CDR3 is 11 residues long.

The genes are TRBV2 and TRBJ1-2; D not certain. This CDR3 region has 15 residues. The V end was cut by 1 base, the J end by 4 bases, with 13 bases between. CDR1 is SNHLY, CDR2 FYNNEI, per germline. The CDR3 here is CASSEGSGRGYGYTF. The CDR3 DNA is TGTGCCAGCAGTGAAGGGTCAGGACGGGGCTATGGCTACACCTTC.

The gene calls are TRBV2 and TRBJ2-7, with D possibly TRBD1 on 6 matching bases. Germline CDR1 SNHLY, CDR2 FYNNEI. Trimming shortened V by 5 bases and J by 3 bases, and 11 bases separated the two germline ends. The CDR3 is 13 amino acids. In DNA form, the CDR3 reads TGTGCCAGCAGTCTGACAGGATACTACGAGCAGTACTTC. It yields the protein CASSLTGYYEQYF.